The 25 T cell receptor beta chains below all came from one sample that was sequenced in a study of cytomegalovirus exposure and HLA in healthy donors. Primers included in the PCR were 60 Vbeta and 13 Jbeta primers. Sequencing used immunoSEQ multiplex PCR; TCRdb keeps in-frame clones, though not all of them. The sample lists roughly 120,000 clones; approximately 78% were seen once. Sequenced sample: PBMCs. These receptors all come from a woman in her twenties or thirties in good health and CMV-seronegative.

Only one count was recorded for this clone. The rearrangement uses TRBV29-1 and TRBJ1-1; TRBD1 agrees at 11 bases. The CDR3 runs to 12 residues. Germline lookup yields CDR1 SQVTM and CDR2 ANQGSEA. Losses at the gene ends were 7 bases for V and 6 bases for J; bases not matched to a gene: 4. The CDR3 protein is CSAGQGAAEAFF. Written as DNA, the CDR3 is TGCAGCGCAGGACAGGGGGCAGCTGAAGCTTTCTTT.

The chain has TRBV7-6 and TRBJ1-1; TRBD1 aligns across 7 bases. Germline V gene lookup returns CDR1 SGHVS and CDR2 FNYEAQ. The CDR3 contains 17 residues. V shed 4 bases, J shed 4 bases, and the junction held 15 bases outside the gene matches. The CDR3 nucleotides are TGTGCCAGCAGCTGGGTTAGGCTAGGGGGCTTGGGCACTGAAGCTTTCTTT. Amino acid sequence: CASSWVRLGGLGTEAFF.

The chain recombines TRBV4-1 with TRBJ2-3; 11 bases map to TRBD2. J was trimmed by 3 bases and V by 4 bases; bases with no gene match: 6. The V gene's germline CDR1 is MGHRA and CDR2 YSYEKL. This CDR3 is built from 16 residues. CDR3 nucleotide sequence: TGCGCCAGCAGCCGAATAGCGGGAGGGGAGACAGATACGCAGTATTTT. Encoded protein: CASSRIAGGETDTQYF.

The gene calls are TRBV19 and TRBJ2-7; 8 positions agree with TRBD1. With 6 bases clipped from V and 0 bases from J, the junction kept 4 bases outside the gene matches. The CDR3 runs to 14 residues. The germline V gene has CDR1 LNHDA and CDR2 SQIVND (reference sequence). The CDR3 loop reads CASSGTGSSYEQYF. The CDR3 DNA reads as TGTGCCAGTAGCGGGACAGGATCCTCCTACGAGCAGTACTTC.

The CDR3 protein is CASELTGNEQFF. CDR3 in DNA: TGTGCCAGCGAACTTACGGGCAATGAGCAGTTCTTC. The chain uses TRBV2 and TRBJ2-1; D is unclear. Trimming took off 8 bases at V and 6 bases at J, with 11 bases between the two ends. From germline, CDR1 is SNHLY and CDR2 FYNNEI. The CDR3 loop spans 12 amino acids.

V usage is TRBV30 and J usage is TRBJ2-5, with 9 bases fitting TRBD1. The germline V gene encodes CDR1 GTSNPN and CDR2 SVGIG (reference sequence). The J segment lost 2 bases and the V segment lost 0 bases, leaving 1 base of the junction unmatched. The CDR3 is 14 residues long. The CDR3 spells CAWSVGTGQETQYF. CDR3 DNA: TGTGCCTGGAGTGTAGGGACAGGGCAAGAGACCCAGTACTTC.

The chain recombines TRBV19 with TRBJ1-2; no definite D call. Per germline, CDR1 LNHDA and CDR2 SQIVND (reference sequence). The CDR3 spans 14 residues. Trimming took 3 bases from V and 5 from J, leaving 13 bases between them. CDR3 in amino acids: CASSIGATEYGYTF. CDR3 nucleotide sequence: TGTGCCAGTAGTATTGGCGCGACGGAGTATGGCTACACCTTC. Variable domain in full (rest from reference TRBV19 and TRBJ1-2): DGGITQSPKYLFRKEGQNVTLSCEQNLNHDAMYWYRQDPGQGLRLIYYSQIVNDFQKGDIAEGYSVSREKKESFPLTVTSAQKNPTAFYLCASSIGATEYGYTFGSGTRLTVV.

This clone is termed medium-sized. The rearrangement uses TRBV6-4 and TRBJ2-1; 12 bases fit TRBD2. Germline trimming cut 2 bases from V and 7 bases from J; bases unmatched to any gene: 0. Germline CDR1 MRHNA, CDR2 SNTAGT. This CDR3 spans 14 amino acids. The CDR3 spells CASSDGTSGNEQFF. The DNA of the CDR3 is TGTGCCAGCAGTGACGGGACTAGCGGGAATGAGCAGTTCTTC.

V gene TRBV5-5 combines with J gene TRBJ2-7; 7 nucleotides line up with TRBD1. This CDR3 region has 13 residues. Per the germline V gene, CDR1 is SGHKS and CDR2 is YYEKEE (reference sequence). V was clipped by 4 bases and J by 6 bases; unmatched bases: 7. CDR3 residues: CASSPDRVPEQYF. DNA of the CDR3: TGTGCCAGCAGCCCCGACAGGGTCCCCGAGCAGTACTTC.

The rearrangement uses TRBV25-1 and TRBJ2-1, with 9 bases aligning to TRBD2. Germline V CDR1 and CDR2: MGHDK, SYGVNS. The CDR3 contains 17 residues. With 2 bases clipped from V and 7 bases from J, the junction kept 12 bases outside the gene matches. CDR3 nucleotides: TGTGCCAGCAGTGAAGGCTTGGGGCGTAGCGGGAGTAATGAGCAGTTCTTC. This gives the protein CASSEGLGRSGSNEQFF. Full variable domain (missing parts from reference TRBV25-1 and TRBJ2-1): EADIYQTPRYLVIGTGKKITLECSQTMGHDKMYWYQQDPGMELHLIHYSYGVNSTEKGDLSSESTVSRIRTEHFPLTLESARPSHTSQYLCASSEGLGRSGSNEQFFGPGTRLTVL.

The chain uses TRBV2 and TRBJ2-3; 11 bases align to TRBD2. The CDR3 sequence is 16 residues long. CDR1 is SNHLY, CDR2 FYNNEI, per germline. With 3 bases clipped from V and 1 base from J, the junction kept 3 bases outside the gene matches. The CDR3 here is CASSDPSGGRTDTQYF. CDR3 nucleotide sequence: TGTGCCAGCAGTGATCCTAGCGGGGGGCGCACAGATACGCAGTATTTT.

Only one count was recorded for this clone. The chain has TRBV19 and TRBJ2-3; no firm D call. There are 11 residues in the CDR3. V was pared by 3 bases and J by 4 bases, with 2 bases between. CDR1 LNHDA and CDR2 SQIVND come from the germline V gene (reference sequence). CDR3 amino acids: CASSIADTQYF. The DNA of the CDR3 is TGTGCCAGTAGTATCGCAGATACGCAGTATTTT.

The rearrangement links TRBV6-1 to TRBJ1-1, with D possibly TRBD1 on 6 matching bases. Germline lookup yields CDR1 MNHNS and CDR2 SASEGT. CDR3 size: 13 residues. Trimming took off 7 bases at V and 5 bases at J, with 14 bases between the two ends. CDR3 coding DNA: TGTGCCAGCACTAACCCAGGGGCTACTGAAGCTTTCTTT. Its translation is CASTNPGATEAFF.

The chain carries TRBV27 and TRBJ1-2, with TRBD1 as a possible D gene (5 bases). V shed 2 bases and J shed 6 bases, with 7 bases lying between them. Germline CDR1 MNHEY, CDR2 SMNVEV (reference sequence). The length of the CDR3 is 12 residues. The CDR3 DNA reads as TGTGCCAGCAGTTTAGGGGGGAATGGCTACACCTTC. Protein: CASSLGGNGYTF.

The V gene is TRBV5-6, the J gene TRBJ1-2, with 9 nucleotides matching TRBD1. Germline V gene data show CDR1 as SGHDT and CDR2 as YYEEEE. V gave up 4 bases and J gave up 1 base; unmatched junction bases: 8. This CDR3 is built from 16 residues. The CDR3 loop reads CASSRGTGNLNYGYTF. Written as DNA, the CDR3 is TGTGCCAGCAGCCGGGGGACAGGGAACCTTAACTATGGCTACACCTTC.

This clone was counted only a few times. The gene calls are TRBV7-2 and TRBJ2-5, with D tentatively TRBD1 (5 bases). Germline V CDR1 and CDR2: SGHTA, FQGNSA. V lost 4 bases and J 8 bases, leaving 17 bases between the germline ends. The CDR3 covers 14 residues. CDR3 sequence: CASSSRQSSYTQYF. CDR3 bases: TGTGCCAGCAGCTCTCGACAGTCCTCTTATACCCAGTACTTC.

The chain carries TRBV28 and TRBJ1-2; D unresolved. The CDR3 contains 11 residues. Between the trimmed V and J ends, which lost 2 bases and 7 bases, there was a span of 5 bases. CDR1 and CDR2 (germline): MDHEN, SYDVKM. The CDR3 protein is CASSLQRGYTF. CDR3 sequence (DNA): TGTGCCAGCAGTTTACAGCGTGGCTACACCTTC.

The V and J genes are TRBV6-1 and TRBJ1-4, with 7 bases aligning to TRBD1. In germline, CDR1 is MNHNS, CDR2 SASEGT. The CDR3 sequence is 13 residues long. J was trimmed by 6 bases and V by 7 bases; bases with no gene match: 5. Here the CDR3 reads CASMYRGHEKLFF. The CDR3 DNA follows: TGTGCCAGCATGTACAGGGGACATGAAAAACTGTTTTTT.

This clone was seen only once. The genes are TRBV7-8 and TRBJ1-4; 10 nucleotides agree with TRBD1. V dropped 6 bases and J dropped 8; count of bases not matched to a gene: 18. Germline values: CDR1 SGHVS, CDR2 FQNEAQ. CDR3 size: 18 residues. DNA for the CDR3: TGTGCCAGCAGTCTATTTTTCCGGGACAGGGGAAAGGAAGAAAAACTGTTTTTT. Translated: CASSLFFRDRGKEEKLFF.

This chain connects TRBV6-1 to TRBJ2-2; D not certain. The V and J ends lost 7 bases and 5 bases respectively, with 8 bases between them. Germline CDR1 reads MNHNS; CDR2 reads SASEGT. The CDR3 runs to 12 residues. The CDR3 is CASTSRTGELFF. DNA of the CDR3: TGTGCCAGCACCTCGAGGACCGGGGAGCTGTTTTTT.

The V call is TRBV5-8, the J call TRBJ1-2; TRBD1 matches at 7 bases. The CDR3 consists of 15 residues. V gave up 4 bases and J gave up 3 bases; unmatched junction bases: 9. CDR1 SGHTS and CDR2 YDEGEE come from the germline V gene. The CDR3 nucleotides are TGTGCCAGCAGCCTAAACAGGGGTTTCGACTATGGCTACACCTTC. Its protein is CASSLNRGFDYGYTF. The full variable domain, with the rest looked up from reference TRBV5-8 and TRBJ1-2, is EAGVTQSPTHLIKTRGQQATLRCSPISGHTSVYWYQQALGLGLQFLLWYDEGEERNRGNFPPRFSGRQFPNYSSELNVNALELEDSALYLCASSLNRGFDYGYTFGSGTRLTVV.

V and J are TRBV4-1 and TRBJ1-1; 7 positions agree with TRBD1. Germline V gives CDR1 MGHRA, CDR2 YSYEKL. J gave up 10 bases and V 4 bases, and 15 bases lay outside the gene matches. The CDR3 loop spans 15 amino acids. CDR3 DNA sequence: TGCGCCAGCAGCCCGCCGGGACAGACATATGTTGGAGCTTTCTTT. Its translation: CASSPPGQTYVGAFF.

The chain joins TRBV18 to TRBJ2-7; 11 bases are a match to TRBD1. Losses at the gene ends were 0 bases for V and 7 bases for J; bases not matched to a gene: 5. The germline V gene has CDR1 KGHSH and CDR2 LQKENI. The CDR3 is 15 residues long. The CDR3, as DNA: TGTGCCAGCTCACCACCCGGACAGGGGGCATGGGAGCAGTACTTC. The encoded protein is CASSPPGQGAWEQYF.

The V call is TRBV4-1, the J call TRBJ1-5; D possibly corresponds to TRBD1 (5 bases). The germline V and J ends were trimmed by 2 bases and 2 bases, with 19 bases remaining between them. Per germline, CDR1 MGHRA and CDR2 YSYEKL. This CDR3 has 18 residues. The CDR3 is CASSQRQYFILGNQPQHF. In DNA, the CDR3 is TGCGCCAGCAGCCAACGACAGTATTTTATATTGGGCAATCAGCCCCAGCATTTT.

This chain links TRBV30 with TRBJ2-7; 10 bases are shared with TRBD1. The CDR3 is made up of 15 amino acids. The germline V gene encodes CDR1 GTSNPN and CDR2 SVGIG (reference sequence). V dropped 0 bases and J dropped 2; count of bases not matched to a gene: 4. Here the CDR3 DNA reads TGTGCCTGGAGTGTACAGGGGACAGGGGCCTACGAGCAGTACTTC. Residues: CAWSVQGTGAYEQYF.